This record covers a single T cell receptor (beta chain). The source of the sample is a study of blood T cell repertoires in COVID-19. As processed by the authors: Using reference gene primer amplification, nucleated cell counts were estimated. Using immunoSEQ multiplex PCR, the repertoire was profiled, and TCRdb retains in-frame clones only, with some absent. D and trimming come from the DNA, and the V and J calls and clone size come from that table. This repertoire shows around 300,000 clones, 87% found once; its top ten account for 1%. Sequenced input: peripheral blood. The source of this sequence is a man in his forties or fifties with active or convalescent COVID-19.

The CDR3 region has the DNA TGTGCCAGCAGCCAGAACACCGGGGAGCTGTTTTTT. Translated: CASSQNTGELFF. The J gene is TRBJ2-2, the V gene TRBV2; D gene ambiguous. Trimming left V 6 bases short and J 1 base short, with 3 bases between. The V gene's germline CDR1 is SNHLY and CDR2 FYNNEI. This CDR3 is 12 amino acids long.